Listed below are T cell receptor beta chains from one sample, sequenced in a study of T cells in Graves' hyperthyroidism and ophthalmopathy. TCRdb re-called the multiplex PCR reads through MiXCR, storing one row per CDR3 protein. This table has about half a million distinct CDR3 sequences, 15% to 20% appearing once. Sequenced sample: blood. Every receptor here comes from a middle-aged man with Graves' ophthalmopathy. CDR3s include the opening cysteine and the closing phenylalanine or tryptophan. A D gene is named only where the DNA matches it firmly.

D	V	J	CDR3
TRBD2	TRBV4-2	TRBJ2-5	CASSQDSVLAGGVETQYF
TRBD1	TRBV29-1	TRBJ2-7	CSVDEDRGYEQYF
.	TRBV2	TRBJ1-5	CASSRDRQSQPQHF
TRBD1	TRBV10-1	TRBJ2-7	CASRAPRQGEDSYEQYF
.	TRBV19	TRBJ1-4	CASNRRTASEKLFF
TRBD1	TRBV5-1	TRBJ1-2	CASSLTGARIANYGYTF
TRBD1	TRBV6-2/TRBV6-3	TRBJ1-1	CASSSPVGTGVGWTEAFF
.	TRBV15	TRBJ2-7	CATSRTSGRLRSYEQYF
TRBD1	TRBV7-3	TRBJ1-6	CASSLKTWDRGGSYNSPLHF
TRBD1	TRBV19	TRBJ2-7	CASSRSRDRGSSYEQYF
TRBD2	TRBV7-2	TRBJ2-7	CASSRGTSSYEQYF
.	TRBV12-3/TRBV12-4	TRBJ1-1	CATRITGVNTGAFF
.	TRBV25-1	TRBJ2-5	CASSESVVGETQYF
TRBD2	TRBV11-2	TRBJ2-3	CASGYPPTGTSGVTDTQYF
TRBD1	TRBV28	TRBJ2-7	CASSALRDRGLYEQYF
.	TRBV20-1	TRBJ2-5	CSARGLKQETQYF
.	TRBV12-3/TRBV12-4	TRBJ1-4	CASSIGTTNEKLFF
.	TRBV5-1	TRBJ1-4	CASRVLGRAESETPEKLFF
.	TRBV10-1	TRBJ1-1	CASPVLDRLLTNTEAFF
TRBD1	TRBV6-1	TRBJ1-1	CASSPKPGQGIWNTEAFF
.	TRBV5-5	TRBJ2-1	CASSLVHFLGGYNEQFF
TRBD2	TRBV6-2/TRBV6-3	TRBJ2-5	CASSIRGTTQETQYF
.	TRBV14	TRBJ2-7	CASGRLDSYEQYF
.	TRBV5-1	TRBJ2-5	CASSFSRGETQYF
.	TRBV30	TRBJ2-3	CASWTTPTDTQYF
.	TRBV10-3	TRBJ2-7	CAIRGQTTEQYF
.	TRBV6-1	TRBJ2-3	CASKSRNTDTQYF
TRBD1	TRBV20-1	TRBJ1-4	CSARRRQGSNEKLFF
.	TRBV12-3/TRBV12-4	TRBJ2-7	CASRAAPPSSSYEQYF
TRBD1	TRBV6-1	TRBJ1-4	CASTRQGASEKLFF
.	TRBV12-3/TRBV12-4	TRBJ2-6	CASSLGLPITRYWANVLTF
.	TRBV7-8	TRBJ1-3	CASSSFFKSEGSGNTIYF
.	TRBV12-3/TRBV12-4	TRBJ1-5	CASSLWGPDQPQHF
.	TRBV6-5	TRBJ1-2	CASSYSIATVWVGGYTF
.	TRBV5-1	TRBJ2-1	CASSLGDKYNEQFF
TRBD1	TRBV13	TRBJ2-7	CASSSGPGTGFEQYF
.	TRBV7-7	TRBJ2-1	CASRPASYNEQFF
TRBD1	TRBV2	TRBJ1-4	CASSQNRGTNEKLFF